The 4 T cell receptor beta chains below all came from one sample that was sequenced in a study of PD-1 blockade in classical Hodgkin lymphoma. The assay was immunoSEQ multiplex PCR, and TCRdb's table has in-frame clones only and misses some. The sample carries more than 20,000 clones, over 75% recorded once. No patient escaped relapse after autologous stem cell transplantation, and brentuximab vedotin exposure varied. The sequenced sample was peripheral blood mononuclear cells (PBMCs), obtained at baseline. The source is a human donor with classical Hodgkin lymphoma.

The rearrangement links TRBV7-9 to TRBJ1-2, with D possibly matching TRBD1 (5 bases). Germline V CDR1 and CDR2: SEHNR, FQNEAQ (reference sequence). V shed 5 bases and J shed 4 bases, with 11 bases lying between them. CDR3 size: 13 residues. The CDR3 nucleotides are TGTGCCAGCAGCCCAGGCGGGGGCTATGGCTACACCTTC. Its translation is CASSPGGGYGYTF.

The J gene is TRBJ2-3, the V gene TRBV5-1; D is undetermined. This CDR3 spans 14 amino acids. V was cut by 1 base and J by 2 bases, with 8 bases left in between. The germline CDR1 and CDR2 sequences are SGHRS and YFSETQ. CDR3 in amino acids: CASSLLSDTDTQYF. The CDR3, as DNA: TGCGCCAGCAGCTTGTTGAGTGACACAGATACGCAGTATTTT.

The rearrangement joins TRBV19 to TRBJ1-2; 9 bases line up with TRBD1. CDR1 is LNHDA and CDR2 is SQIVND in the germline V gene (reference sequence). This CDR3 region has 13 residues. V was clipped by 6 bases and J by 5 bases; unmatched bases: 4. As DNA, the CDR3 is TGTGCCAGTAGACCGGGACAGGGTTATGGCTACACCTTC. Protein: CASRPGQGYGYTF.

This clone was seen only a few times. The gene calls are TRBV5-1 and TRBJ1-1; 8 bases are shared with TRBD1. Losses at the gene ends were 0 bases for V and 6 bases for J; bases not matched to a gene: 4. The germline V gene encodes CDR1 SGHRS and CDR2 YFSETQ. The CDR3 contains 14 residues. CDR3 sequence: CASSLGQGISEAFF. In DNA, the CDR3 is TGCGCCAGCAGCTTGGGACAGGGGATCTCTGAAGCTTTCTTT.